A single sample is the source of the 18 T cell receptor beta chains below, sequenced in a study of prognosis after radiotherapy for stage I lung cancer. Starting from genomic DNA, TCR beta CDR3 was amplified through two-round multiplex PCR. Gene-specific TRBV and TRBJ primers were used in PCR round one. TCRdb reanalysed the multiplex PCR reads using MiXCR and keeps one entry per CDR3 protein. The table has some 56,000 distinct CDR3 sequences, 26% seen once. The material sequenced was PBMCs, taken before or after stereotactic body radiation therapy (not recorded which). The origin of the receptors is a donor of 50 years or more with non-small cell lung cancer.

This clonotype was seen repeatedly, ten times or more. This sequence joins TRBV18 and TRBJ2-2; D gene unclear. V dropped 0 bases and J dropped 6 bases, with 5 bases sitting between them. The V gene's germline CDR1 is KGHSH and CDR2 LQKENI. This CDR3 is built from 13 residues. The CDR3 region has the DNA TGTGCCAGCTCACCACCGTCTGCCGGGGAGCTGTTTTTT. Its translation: CASSPPSAGELFF.

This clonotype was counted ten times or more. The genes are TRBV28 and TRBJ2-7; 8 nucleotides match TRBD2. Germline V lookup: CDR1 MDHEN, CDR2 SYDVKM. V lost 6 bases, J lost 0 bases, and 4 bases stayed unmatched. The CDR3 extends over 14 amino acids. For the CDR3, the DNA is TGTGCCAGCAGCTTAGCGGGGAGCTCCTACGAGCAGTACTTC. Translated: CASSLAGSSYEQYF.

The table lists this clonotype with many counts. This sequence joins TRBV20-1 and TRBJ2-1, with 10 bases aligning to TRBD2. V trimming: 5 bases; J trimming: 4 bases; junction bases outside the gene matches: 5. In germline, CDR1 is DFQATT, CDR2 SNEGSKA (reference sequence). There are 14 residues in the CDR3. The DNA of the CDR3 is TGCAGTGCTTCGACTAGCGGGCTGTACAATGAGCAGTTCTTC. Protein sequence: CSASTSGLYNEQFF.

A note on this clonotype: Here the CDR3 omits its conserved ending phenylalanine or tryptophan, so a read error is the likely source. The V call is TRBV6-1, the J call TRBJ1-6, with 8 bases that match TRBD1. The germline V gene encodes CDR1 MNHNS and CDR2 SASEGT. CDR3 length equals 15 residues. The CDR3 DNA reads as TGTGCCAGAAGTGTGGAGACAGGGGTAAATTCACCCCTCCACTTA. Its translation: CARSVETGVNSPLHL.

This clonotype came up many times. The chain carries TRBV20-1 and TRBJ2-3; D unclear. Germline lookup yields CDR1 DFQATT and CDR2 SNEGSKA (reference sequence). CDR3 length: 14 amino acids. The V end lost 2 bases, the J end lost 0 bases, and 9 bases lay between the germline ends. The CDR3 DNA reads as TGCAGTGCTAGACACGCCTCAAGCACAGATACGCAGTATTTT. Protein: CSARHASSTDTQYF.

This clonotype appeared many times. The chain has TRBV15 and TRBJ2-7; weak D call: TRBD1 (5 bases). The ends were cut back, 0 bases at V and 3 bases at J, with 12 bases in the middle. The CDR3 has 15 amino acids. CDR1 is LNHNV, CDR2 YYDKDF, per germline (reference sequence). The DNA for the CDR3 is TGTGCCACCAGCAGAGACAAGGGGCAGGGCTACGAGCAGTACTTC. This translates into CATSRDKGQGYEQYF. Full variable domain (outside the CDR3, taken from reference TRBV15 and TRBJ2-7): DAMVIQNPRYQVTQFGKPVTLSCSQTLNHNVMYWYQQKSSQAPKLLFHYYDKDFNNEADTPDNFQSRRPNTSFCFLDIRSPGLGDTAMYLCATSRDKGQGYEQYFGPGTRLTVT.

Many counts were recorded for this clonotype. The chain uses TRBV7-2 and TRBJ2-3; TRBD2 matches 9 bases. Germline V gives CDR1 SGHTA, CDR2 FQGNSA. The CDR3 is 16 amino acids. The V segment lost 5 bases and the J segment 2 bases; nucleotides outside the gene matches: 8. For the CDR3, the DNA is TGTGCCAGCAGCCCCTCCCTAGCGGGGTCCACAGATACGCAGTATTTT. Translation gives CASSPSLAGSTDTQYF.

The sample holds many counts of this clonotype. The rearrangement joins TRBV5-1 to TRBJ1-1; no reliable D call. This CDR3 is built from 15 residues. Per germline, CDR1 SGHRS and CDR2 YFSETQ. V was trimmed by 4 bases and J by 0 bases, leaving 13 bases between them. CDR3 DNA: TGCGCCAGCAGCCTGCGACCGGAGATGAACACTGAAGCTTTCTTT. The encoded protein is CASSLRPEMNTEAFF.

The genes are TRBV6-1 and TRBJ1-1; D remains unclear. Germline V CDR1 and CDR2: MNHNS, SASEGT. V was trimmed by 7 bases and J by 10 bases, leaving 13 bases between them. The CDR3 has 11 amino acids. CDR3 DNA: TGTGCCAGCAAACTACATGGGAGAGCTTTCTTT. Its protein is CASKLHGRAFF.

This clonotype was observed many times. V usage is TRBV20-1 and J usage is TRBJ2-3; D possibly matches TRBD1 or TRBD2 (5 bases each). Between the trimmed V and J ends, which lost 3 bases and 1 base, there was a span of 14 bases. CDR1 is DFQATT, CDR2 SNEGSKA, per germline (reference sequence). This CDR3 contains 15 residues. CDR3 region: CSASSGRGRTDTQYF. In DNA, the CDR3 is TGCAGTGCTAGTTCGGGAAGGGGACGCACAGATACGCAGTATTTT.

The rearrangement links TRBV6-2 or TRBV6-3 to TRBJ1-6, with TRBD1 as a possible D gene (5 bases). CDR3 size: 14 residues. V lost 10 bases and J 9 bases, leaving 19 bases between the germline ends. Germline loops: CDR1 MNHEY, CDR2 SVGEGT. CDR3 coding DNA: TGTGCCATCAGCGTCCCCACGACAGTTTCACCCCTCCACTTT. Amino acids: CAISVPTTVSPLHF.

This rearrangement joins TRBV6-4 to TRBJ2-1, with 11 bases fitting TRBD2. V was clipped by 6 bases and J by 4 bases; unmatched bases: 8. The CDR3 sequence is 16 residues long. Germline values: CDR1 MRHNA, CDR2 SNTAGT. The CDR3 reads CASRYEGLAGYNEQFF. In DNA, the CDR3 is TGTGCCAGCAGATATGAAGGACTAGCGGGTTACAATGAGCAGTTCTTC.

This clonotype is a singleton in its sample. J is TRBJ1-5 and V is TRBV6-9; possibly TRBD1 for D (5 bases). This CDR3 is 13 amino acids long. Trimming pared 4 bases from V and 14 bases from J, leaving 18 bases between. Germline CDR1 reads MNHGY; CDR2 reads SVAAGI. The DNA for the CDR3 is TGTGCCAGCAGTTGGGGCAGCAATCAGCCAAAGCATTTT. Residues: CASSWGSNQPKHF.

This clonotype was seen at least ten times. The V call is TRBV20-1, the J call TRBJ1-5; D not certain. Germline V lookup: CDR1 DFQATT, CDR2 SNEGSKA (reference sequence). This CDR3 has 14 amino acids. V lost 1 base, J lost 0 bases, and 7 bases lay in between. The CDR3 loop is CSARVGNSNQPQHF. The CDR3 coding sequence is TGCAGTGCTAGAGTGGGGAATAGCAATCAGCCCCAGCATTTT.

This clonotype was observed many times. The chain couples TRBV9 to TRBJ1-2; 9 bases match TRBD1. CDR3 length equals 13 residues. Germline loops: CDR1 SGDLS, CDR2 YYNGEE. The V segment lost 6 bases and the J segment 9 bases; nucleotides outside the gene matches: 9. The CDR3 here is CASTRDRGGSYTF. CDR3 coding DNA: TGTGCCAGCACCAGAGACAGGGGGGGAAGCTACACCTTC. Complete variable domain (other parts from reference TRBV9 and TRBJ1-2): DSGVTQTPKHLITATGQRVTLRCSPRSGDLSVYWYQQSLDQGLQFLIQYYNGEERAKGNILERFSAQQFPDLHSELNLSSLELGDSALYFCASTRDRGGSYTFGSGTRLTVV.

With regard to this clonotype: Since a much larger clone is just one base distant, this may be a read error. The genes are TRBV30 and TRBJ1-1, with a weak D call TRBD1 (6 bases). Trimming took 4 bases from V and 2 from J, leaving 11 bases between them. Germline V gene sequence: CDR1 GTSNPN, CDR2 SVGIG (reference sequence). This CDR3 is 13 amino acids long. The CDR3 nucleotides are TGTGCCTGGATGGACAGTATTAACACTGAAGCTTTCTTT. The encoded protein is CAWMDSINTEAFF. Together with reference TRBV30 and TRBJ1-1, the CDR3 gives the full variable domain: SQTIHQWPATLVQPVGSPLSLECTVEGTSNPNLYWYRQAAGRGLQLLFYSVGIGQISSEVPQNLSASRPQDRQFILSSKKLLLSDSGFYLCAWMDSINTEAFFGQGTRLTVV.

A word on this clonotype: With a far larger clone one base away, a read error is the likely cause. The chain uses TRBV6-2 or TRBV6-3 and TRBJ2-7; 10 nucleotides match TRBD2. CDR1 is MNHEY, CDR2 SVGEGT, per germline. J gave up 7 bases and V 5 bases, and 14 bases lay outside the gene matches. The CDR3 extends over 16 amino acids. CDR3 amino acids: CASSTRGSGGVNEQYF. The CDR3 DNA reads TGTGCCAGCAGTACTCGGGGGAGCGGGGGGGTGAATGAGCAGTACTTC.

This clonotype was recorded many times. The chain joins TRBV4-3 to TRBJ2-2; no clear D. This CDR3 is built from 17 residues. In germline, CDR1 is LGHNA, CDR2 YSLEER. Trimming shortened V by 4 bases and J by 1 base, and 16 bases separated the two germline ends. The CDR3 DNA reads TGCGCCAGCAGCCCAGCAGCGATGGCCGTGAACACCGGGGAGCTGTTTTTT. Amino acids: CASSPAAMAVNTGELFF.